This TCR beta chain came from a study of technical replicates of blood from a few donors. The V and J ends lost 2 bases and 3 bases, in that order; junction bases with no gene match: 4. In germline, CDR1 is SGHTA, CDR2 FQGNSA. This CDR3 region has 16 residues. The repertoire was sequenced with immunoSEQ multiplex PCR; TCRdb's copy has only in-frame clones and lacks some. The data contain about 76,000 clones, 80% to 90% of them singletons. The sequence derives from a human donor in good health. Some clones in this sample may be carry-over from other donors' samples. The rearrangement uses TRBV7-2 and TRBJ2-3, with 11 bases identical to TRBD2. Sequencing was carried out using PBMCs. CDR3 sequence: CASSLSLAGGTDTQYF. DNA of the CDR3: TGTGCCAGCAGCTTAAGTCTAGCGGGGGGAACAGATACGCAGTATTTT.